Listed below are T cell receptor beta chains from one sample, sequenced in a study of technical replicates of blood from a handful of donors. Data came from immunoSEQ multiplex PCR; TCRdb stores just in-frame clones and leaves some out. This sample has 70,000 to 85,000 clones; around nine tenths occur once, and the top ten carry over 0.35%. Sequences were obtained from T cells isolated from PBMCs. The receptors stem from a human donor in good health. The CDR3 runs from the conserved cysteine through the conserved F or W. The D gene is left open where the match is weak. The size field is filled for only some rows; it gives once, few, many or a size class.

cdr3_length	v_call	d_call	j_call	clone_size	cdr3_nt	cdr3_aa
17	TRBV19	TRBD1	TRBJ1-5	-	TGTGCCAGTAGTCCCCGCACAGGGGGCGGGAGCAATCAGCCCCAGCATTTT	CASSPRTGGGSNQPQHF
12	TRBV7-9	-	TRBJ1-5	-	TGTGCCAGCAGCTCAGGAATTCAGCCCCAGCATTTT	CASSSGIQPQHF
14	TRBV5-8	TRBD1	TRBJ2-7	-	TGTGCCAGCGAAGCAGGGACAGTAACCTACGAGCAGTACTTC	CASEAGTVTYEQYF
17	TRBV28	TRBD1	TRBJ1-5	-	TGTGCCAGCAGTTTATCCGGGGGGACAGGGTATCATCAGCCCCAGCATTTT	CASSLSGGTGYHQPQHF
14	TRBV7-6	-	TRBJ1-5	-	TGTGCCAGCAGCTTATCCCAAGGGAGCCAGCCCCAGCATTTT	CASSLSQGSQPQHF
16	TRBV4-2	TRBD2	TRBJ2-1	-	TGTGCCAGCAGCCAAGATCAGCGGGAGAGATACAATGAGCAGTTCTTC	CASSQDQRERYNEQFF
14	TRBV27	TRBD1	TRBJ2-7	-	TGTGCCAGCAGTCCTGGGACAGGAGAGTACGAGCAGTACTTC	CASSPGTGEYEQYF
15	TRBV5-1	-	TRBJ2-1	-	TGCGCCAGCAGCTTGGATCAGGGGTTGTTCAATGAGCAGTTCTTC	CASSLDQGLFNEQFF
13	TRBV13	-	TRBJ2-7	-	TGTGCCAGCAGCTTAAACATGCTCTACGAGCAGTACTTC	CASSLNMLYEQYF
15	TRBV4-2	TRBD2	TRBJ2-1	few	TGTGCCAGCAGCCCCAAGAGCGGGAGGTACAATGAGCAGTTCTTC	CASSPKSGRYNEQFF
16	TRBV6-5	-	TRBJ1-6	-	TGTGCCAGCAGTTACCAGCAGACAGTTTATAATTCACCCCTCCACTTT	CASSYQQTVYNSPLHF
16	TRBV5-4	TRBD1	TRBJ1-4	-	TGTGCCAGCAGCTTGGGGACAGGGGGCCCGAATGAAAAACTGTTTTTT	CASSLGTGGPNEKLFF
14	TRBV25-1	TRBD2	TRBJ2-5	-	TGTGCCAGCAGTGAACGCCCGCGGGGGGAGACCCAGTACTTC	CASSERPRGETQYF
13	TRBV4-3	-	TRBJ1-5	once	TGCGCCAGCAGCCAACAGGGCGGTCAGCCCCAGCATTTT	CASSQQGGQPQHF
12	TRBV29-1	-	TRBJ1-1	-	TGCAGCGTTGAAGGAGTCAACACTGAAGCTTTCTTT	CSVEGVNTEAFF
16	TRBV7-3	-	TRBJ1-5	few	TGTGCCAGCAGCCCCACCAGGAGGTCCCCCAATCAGCCCCAGCATTTT	CASSPTRRSPNQPQHF
15	TRBV28	-	TRBJ2-2	-	TGTGCCAGCAGTGGCATAAGCGGGAACACCGGGGAGCTGTTTTTT	CASSGISGNTGELFF
13	TRBV30	-	TRBJ2-3	-	TGTGCCTGGAGTTGGCAGGGCCCCGATACGCAGTATTTT	CAWSWQGPDTQYF
14	TRBV29-1	TRBD2	TRBJ2-2	-	TGCAGCGCTGCGGGACTACTGAACACCGGGGAGCTGTTTTTT	CSAAGLLNTGELFF
15	TRBV9	TRBD2	TRBJ2-3	-	TGTGCCAGCAGCCCCCGAGCGGGAGACAGGGATACGCAGTATTTT	CASSPRAGDRDTQYF
13	TRBV11-3	TRBD1	TRBJ2-7	-	TGTGCCAGCAGCTGGACAGGGGGACCCGAGCAGTACTTC	CASSWTGGPEQYF
14	TRBV19	TRBD2	TRBJ2-3	-	TGTGCCAGTGGATCCGGGACTACGACAGATACGCAGTATTTT	CASGSGTTTDTQYF
16	TRBV25-1	TRBD2	TRBJ2-7	-	TGTGCCAGCAGTGATCTGCGGGAGGGAGTTCTAGGGGAGCAGTACTTC	CASSDLREGVLGEQYF
12	TRBV5-6	-	TRBJ1-3	-	TGTGCCAGCCACAGGGCTGGAAACACCATATATTTT	CASHRAGNTIYF
15	TRBV6-5	TRBD1	TRBJ2-3	-	TGTGCCAGCAGGAGGGCTTGGACAGGGATGGATACGCAGTATTTT	CASRRAWTGMDTQYF
17	TRBV4-3	TRBD2	TRBJ2-5	-	TGCGCCAGCAGCCAAGATCGGGAGGGAGGGCCTGGGGTGACCCAGTACTTC	CASSQDREGGPGVTQYF
17	TRBV27	-	TRBJ1-5	-	TGTGCCAGCAGTTTATGGTTCGGGGAAGCAGGCAATCAGCCCCAGCATTTT	CASSLWFGEAGNQPQHF
14	TRBV5-4	-	TRBJ1-1	-	TGTGCCAGCAGCTTGAAACAGGTGAACACTGAAGCTTTCTTT	CASSLKQVNTEAFF
14	TRBV13	-	TRBJ1-2	-	TGTGCCAGCAGCTTAGGACAGGGCAACTATGGCTACACCTTC	CASSLGQGNYGYTF
15	TRBV19	-	TRBJ1-2	-	TGTGCCAGTAGTATGGACAGCCGTTCGTTGCGTGGCTACACCTTC	CASSMDSRSLRGYTF
13	TRBV29-1	-	TRBJ1-2	-	TGCAGCGCTGGGGGACATTCTGAAAGGGGCTACACCTTC	CSAGGHSERGYTF
16	TRBV11-1	TRBD1	TRBJ2-1	-	TGTGCCAGCAGCCTCCACCCGGGACAGGACTACAATGAGCAGTTCTTC	CASSLHPGQDYNEQFF
15	TRBV4-2	-	TRBJ2-7	once	TGTGCCAGCAGCCAAGATGCAGCAGGTCCCTACGAGCAGTACTTC	CASSQDAAGPYEQYF